This T cell receptor beta chain emerged from a study of Tregs in tolerant kidney transplant recipients. Study as a whole: The nonmyeloablative bone marrow transplants came from related graft donors, with transient mixed chimerism.

Germline-derived CDR1 and CDR2 are SGHRS and YFSETQ. After removal of 3 bases from V and 8 bases from J, the junction contained 9 bases not matched to a gene. The CDR3 extends over 14 amino acids. Study-wide findings and caveats: Nucleotide sequences could not be compared across some patients' samples due to primer changes. The most relevant donor-specific Treg TCRbeta repertoire apparently came from expansion with activated donor B cells.

The repertoire was sequenced with immunoSEQ multiplex PCR; TCRdb's copy has only in-frame clones and lacks some. Of 50,000 to 75,000 clones listed, around 85% were seen once; the top ten hold 2% to 2.5%. As to this clone: Its target is not known.

The origin of this receptor is a human donor who received a combined kidney and bone marrow transplant. This chain links TRBV5-1 with TRBJ1-2; 8 positions match TRBD1. The sequencing here drew on Tregs from blood, taken before the transplant. Here the CDR3 DNA reads TGCGCCAGCAGCTCCGGGACAGGCGTTTGGGGCTACACCTTC. This translates into CASSSGTGVWGYTF.